The next 12 T cell receptor beta chains were all read from a single sample in a study of cytomegalovirus exposure and HLA in healthy donors. This PCR relied on a set of 60 Vbeta primers and 13 Jbeta primers. Produced via immunoSEQ multiplex PCR; TCRdb's table is partial and in-frame only. The data show under 200,000 clones, 82% seen once. Sequencing was carried out using PBMCs. These receptors were collected from a girl aged 2-10 years in good health and CMV-seropositive.

This chain connects TRBV13 to TRBJ1-2; D may be TRBD1 (6 bases). CDR3 size: 14 residues. V was cut by 5 bases and J by 4 bases, with 14 bases left in between. Per germline, CDR1 PRHDT and CDR2 FYEKMQ (reference sequence). CDR3 nucleotide sequence: TGTGCCAGCAGCCTTGGAGGGGGGGGCTATGGCTACACCTTC. This encodes CASSLGGGGYGYTF.

This rearrangement joins TRBV4-1 to TRBJ2-7, with 11 positions matching TRBD2. The V segment lost 4 bases and the J segment 2 bases; nucleotides outside the gene matches: 7. This CDR3 has 16 residues. The germline V gene encodes CDR1 MGHRA and CDR2 YSYEKL. The CDR3 spells CASSLAGTSGTYEQYF. In DNA form, the CDR3 reads TGCGCCAGCAGCCTTGCCGGGACTAGCGGTACCTACGAGCAGTACTTC.

V gene TRBV5-6 combines with J gene TRBJ2-1; the match to TRBD2 covers 9 bases. CDR1 and CDR2 (germline): SGHDT, YYEEEE. The V gene end was trimmed by 2 bases and the J gene end by 7 bases; junction bases not matched to a gene: 10. This CDR3 comprises 16 residues. The CDR3 spells CASSFFAGGPRNEQFF. CDR3 DNA: TGTGCCAGCAGCTTCTTTGCGGGAGGGCCGAGGAATGAGCAGTTCTTC.

Of note for this clone: The same CDR3 is also encoded by other DNA sequences in this sample. The chain employs TRBV28 and TRBJ2-7, with TRBD2 identical over 7 bases. This CDR3 has 12 residues. V lost 4 bases, J lost 3 bases, and 0 bases stayed unmatched. Per the germline V gene, CDR1 is MDHEN and CDR2 is SYDVKM. CDR3 residues: CASSSGGYEQYF. CDR3 nucleotides: TGTGCCAGCAGTTCGGGGGGCTACGAGCAGTACTTC.

The chain links TRBV4-2 to TRBJ1-2; 11 positions agree with TRBD1. Unmatched junction bases numbered 9, after V lost 6 bases and J lost 6 bases. Germline V lookup: CDR1 LGHNA, CDR2 YNFKEQ. This CDR3 has 15 amino acids. The chain's CDR3 is CASRLDGQGADGYTF. DNA of the CDR3: TGTGCCAGCAGGCTTGACGGACAGGGGGCGGATGGCTACACCTTC.

This clone showed up just once. The genes are TRBV6-4 and TRBJ2-1; 8 bases match TRBD2. Per the germline V gene, CDR1 is MRHNA and CDR2 is SNTAGT. The CDR3 extends over 13 amino acids. Germline trimming cut 8 bases from V and 6 bases from J; bases unmatched to any gene: 6. The CDR3 nucleotides read TGTGCCAGCTCCTCGGGACTAGTCAATGAGCAGTTCTTC. Its protein is CASSSGLVNEQFF.

Only a few counts were recorded for this clone. This sequence joins TRBV5-1 and TRBJ2-1; 9 bases match TRBD2. Germline-derived CDR1 and CDR2 are SGHRS and YFSETQ. CDR3 length: 18 amino acids. V was clipped by 1 base and J by 5 bases; unmatched bases: 13. The CDR3 DNA sequence: TGCGCCAGCAGCTTGCTGGCGGGAGGGCCCCCCCCCGACAATGAGCAGTTCTTC. It translates to CASSLLAGGPPPDNEQFF.

The chain carries TRBV27 and TRBJ2-7; weak D call: TRBD2 (6 bases). This CDR3 contains 16 residues. Germline lookup yields CDR1 MNHEY and CDR2 SMNVEV (reference sequence). V lost 5 bases and J 2 bases, leaving 19 bases between the germline ends. The CDR3 sequence: CASSLALAVPTYEQYF. The CDR3 coding sequence is TGTGCCAGCAGTCTCGCTTTAGCGGTCCCGACCTACGAGCAGTACTTC.

The rearrangement uses TRBV6-5 and TRBJ1-3; D gene unclear. Germline V gene data show CDR1 as MNHEY and CDR2 as SVGAGI. The length of the CDR3 is 14 residues. The V end was cut by 2 bases, the J end by 3 bases, with 8 bases between. The CDR3 nucleotides read TGTGCCAGCAGTTACAAGGGAGGTGGAAACACCATATATTTT. It translates to CASSYKGGGNTIYF.

This chain links TRBV27 with TRBJ1-2, with 7 bases fitting TRBD1. Germline V gene sequence: CDR1 MNHEY, CDR2 SMNVEV (reference sequence). The length of the CDR3 is 16 residues. Trimming removed 6 bases from V and 4 bases from J; junction bases left unmatched: 14. The CDR3 reads CASSPDRANTSYGYTF. The CDR3 bases are TGTGCCAGCAGCCCTGACAGGGCAAATACTAGCTATGGCTACACCTTC.

As for this clone: Other DNA sequences of this sample code for an identical CDR3. The gene calls are TRBV6-5 and TRBJ1-1; TRBD1 is a possible D gene (6 bases). Looked up from germline, CDR1 is MNHEY and CDR2 is SVGAGI. Trimming shortened V by 6 bases and J by 1 base, and 9 bases separated the two germline ends. This CDR3 spans 13 amino acids. CDR3: CASSRGGNTEAFF. The CDR3, as DNA: TGTGCCAGCAGCAGGGGCGGGAACACTGAAGCTTTCTTT.

The V call is TRBV7-9, the J call TRBJ2-5, with TRBD2 identical over 11 bases. The CDR3 is made up of 17 amino acids. V lost 7 bases to trimming and J lost 2 bases; unmatched junction nucleotides: 12. Germline V gene lookup returns CDR1 SEHNR and CDR2 FQNEAQ (reference sequence). This CDR3 reads CASIQARASGRQETQYF. CDR3 DNA sequence: TGTGCCAGCATCCAAGCCCGGGCTAGCGGGAGGCAAGAGACCCAGTACTTC. Together with reference TRBV7-9 and TRBJ2-5, the CDR3 gives the full variable domain: DTGVSQNPRHKITKRGQNVTFRCDPISEHNRLYWYRQTLGQGPEFLTYFQNEAQLEKSRLLSDRFSAERPKGSFSTLEIQRTEQGDSAMYLCASIQARASGRQETQYFGPGTRLLVL.